These 8 T cell receptor beta chains came from one sample sequenced in a study of cytomegalovirus exposure and HLA in healthy donors. TCRdb's table, derived via immunoSEQ multiplex PCR, lists solely in-frame clones and lacks some. Here the sample spans some 45,000 clones, 92% being singletons. The sample comprised PBMCs. The origin of the receptors is a man aged 18-30 years in good health and CMV-seronegative.

The chain carries TRBV6-1 and TRBJ2-7; the match to TRBD2 covers 7 bases. The V segment lost 8 bases and the J segment 4 bases; nucleotides outside the gene matches: 14. The CDR3 has 15 amino acids. Germline V CDR1 and CDR2: MNHNS, SASEGT. The CDR3: CASQDVGRGRYEQYF. Here the CDR3 DNA reads TGTGCCAGCCAGGATGTAGGGAGGGGTAGGTACGAGCAGTACTTC.

The V call is TRBV14, the J call TRBJ2-5; 7 positions match TRBD2. Per germline, CDR1 SGHDN and CDR2 FVKESK. The CDR3 extends over 15 amino acids. Trimming removed 5 bases from V and 2 bases from J; junction bases left unmatched: 8. This CDR3 reads CASSSRGGGQETQYF. The CDR3 DNA sequence: TGTGCCAGCAGCTCACGGGGCGGGGGACAAGAGACCCAGTACTTC.

The table lists this clone with a count of one. This rearrangement joins TRBV27 to TRBJ2-7, with TRBD2 matching 12 bases. After removal of 5 bases from V and 7 bases from J, the junction contained 18 bases not matched to a gene. Germline assignment: CDR1 MNHEY and CDR2 SMNVEV (reference sequence). The length of the CDR3 is 18 residues. CDR3 DNA sequence: TGTGCCAGCAGTCCCCTAGCGGGAGGGCCCGGGCCGCGGGGTGAGCAGTACTTC. Its translation: CASSPLAGGPGPRGEQYF.

This clone was picked up one time. The chain recombines TRBV18 with TRBJ2-1, with TRBD1 as a possible D gene (6 bases). Germline lookup yields CDR1 KGHSH and CDR2 LQKENI. The CDR3 is made up of 14 amino acids. V dropped 2 bases and J dropped 8 bases, with 13 bases sitting between them. The CDR3 sequence is CASSPETGGYEQFF. CDR3 nucleotide sequence: TGTGCCAGCTCACCAGAGACAGGTGGCTATGAGCAGTTCTTC. The full variable domain, its missing parts supplied by reference TRBV18 and TRBJ2-1, is NAGVMQNPRHLVRRRGQEARLRCSPMKGHSHVYWYRQLPEEGLKFMVYLQKENIIDESGMPKERFSAEFPKEGPSILRIQQVVRGDSAAYFCASSPETGGYEQFFGPGTRLTVL.

This chain joins TRBV7-9 and TRBJ2-1, with 11 positions matching TRBD1. This CDR3 has 15 residues. V lost 6 bases, J lost 5 bases, and 6 bases stayed unmatched. Per germline, CDR1 SEHNR and CDR2 FQNEAQ (reference sequence). The CDR3 coding sequence is TGTGCCAGCAGTCTTGGACAGGGGGCGCACAATGAGCAGTTCTTC. Translation gives CASSLGQGAHNEQFF. The variable domain in full, completed from reference TRBV7-9 and TRBJ2-1, reads DTGVSQNPRHKITKRGQNVTFRCDPISEHNRLYWYRQTLGQGPEFLTYFQNEAQLEKSRLLSDRFSAERPKGSFSTLEIQRTEQGDSAMYLCASSLGQGAHNEQFFGPGTRLTVL.

This clone came up once. The chain recombines TRBV5-1 with TRBJ1-4; 8 nucleotides agree with TRBD1. CDR1 is SGHRS, CDR2 YFSETQ, per germline. V lost 0 bases, J lost 5 bases, and 3 bases stayed unmatched. There are 15 residues in the CDR3. CDR3 region: CASSLGQGRNEKLFF. CDR3 nucleotides: TGCGCCAGCAGCTTGGGACAGGGGAGAAATGAAAAACTGTTTTTT.

The chain combines TRBV27 with TRBJ2-3; 7 positions match TRBD1. Losses at the gene ends were 3 bases for V and 4 bases for J; bases not matched to a gene: 4. The CDR3 length is 14 residues. Germline V gene data show CDR1 as MNHEY and CDR2 as SMNVEV (reference sequence). For the CDR3, the DNA is TGTGCCAGCAGTTTCACCGGGACAGCAGATACGCAGTATTTT. Encoded protein: CASSFTGTADTQYF.

V and J are TRBV14 and TRBJ1-2; possibly TRBD1 for D (5 bases). The length of the CDR3 is 15 residues. Germline V gene data show CDR1 as SGHDN and CDR2 as FVKESK. The ends were cut back, 1 base at V and 8 bases at J, with 17 bases in the middle. The CDR3 loop is CASSQAPRGGGGYTF. CDR3 DNA: TGTGCCAGCAGCCAAGCCCCCCGGGGGGGAGGGGGCTACACCTTC.